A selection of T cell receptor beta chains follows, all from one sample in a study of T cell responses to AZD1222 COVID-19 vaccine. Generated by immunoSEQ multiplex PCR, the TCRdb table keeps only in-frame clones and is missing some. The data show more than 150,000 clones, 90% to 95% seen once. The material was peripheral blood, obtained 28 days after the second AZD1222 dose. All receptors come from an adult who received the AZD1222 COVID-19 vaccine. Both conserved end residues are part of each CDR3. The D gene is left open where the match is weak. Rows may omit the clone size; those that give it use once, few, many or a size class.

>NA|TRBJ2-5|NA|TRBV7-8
CASSSGGGVGETQYF
TGTGCCAGCAGCTCCGGAGGGGGGGTGGGAGAGACCCAGTACTTC
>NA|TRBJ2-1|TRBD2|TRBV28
CASRGLPKGYNEQFF
TGTGCCAGCAGGGGACTACCGAAAGGATACAATGAGCAGTTCTTC
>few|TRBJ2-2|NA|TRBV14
CASSQNIRDTGELFF
TGTGCCAGCAGCCAAAACATCCGGGACACCGGGGAGCTGTTTTTT
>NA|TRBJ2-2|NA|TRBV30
CAWSVRSGGELFF
TGTGCCTGGAGTGTACGGTCCGGCGGGGAGCTGTTTTTT
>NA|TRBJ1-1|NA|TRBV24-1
CATSDFRGTEAFF
TGTGCCACCAGTGACTTTCGAGGGACTGAAGCTTTCTTT
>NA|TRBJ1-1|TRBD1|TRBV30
CAWSGHYRGNTEAFF
TGTGCCTGGAGTGGTCATTACAGGGGAAACACTGAAGCTTTCTTT
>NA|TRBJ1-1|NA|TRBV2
CASQQVKGTEAFF
TGTGCCAGCCAACAAGTTAAGGGGACTGAAGCTTTCTTT
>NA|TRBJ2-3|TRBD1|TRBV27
CASSKAQTGGADTQYF
TGTGCCAGCAGCAAAGCCCAGACAGGGGGTGCAGATACGCAGTATTTT
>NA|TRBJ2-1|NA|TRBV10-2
CASSVNALYNEQFF
TGCGCCAGCAGTGTGAATGCGCTTTACAATGAGCAGTTCTTC
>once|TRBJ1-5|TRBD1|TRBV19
CASSIGGQGVVQPQHF
TGTGCCAGTAGTATCGGCGGACAGGGGGTAGTTCAGCCCCAGCATTTT
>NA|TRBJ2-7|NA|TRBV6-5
CASGRGLSYYEQYF
TGTGCCAGCGGCCGAGGACTAAGCTATTACGAGCAGTACTTC
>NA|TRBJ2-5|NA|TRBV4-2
CASSQGAEQETQYF
TGTGCCAGCAGCCAAGGGGCGGAACAAGAGACCCAGTACTTC
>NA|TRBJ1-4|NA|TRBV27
CASSLRGLATNEKLFF
TGTGCCAGCAGTTTGAGGGGGTTGGCAACTAATGAAAAACTGTTTTTT
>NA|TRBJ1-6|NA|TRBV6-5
CASSFDIQGTPLHF
TGTGCCAGCAGTTTCGACATACAGGGCACACCCCTCCACTTT
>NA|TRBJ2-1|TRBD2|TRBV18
CASSGFLAGVMSSYNEQFF
TGTGCCAGCTCAGGTTTCCTAGCGGGAGTCATGTCCTCTTACAATGAGCAGTTCTTC
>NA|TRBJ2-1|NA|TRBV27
CASRDMSSYNEQFF
TGTGCCAGCCGGGACATGAGCTCCTACAATGAGCAGTTCTTC
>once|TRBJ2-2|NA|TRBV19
CASSINMGVISGELFF
TGTGCCAGTAGTATCAATATGGGGGTCATATCCGGGGAGCTGTTTTTT
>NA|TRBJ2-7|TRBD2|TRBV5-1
CASSLASGISEQYF
TGCGCCAGCAGCTTGGCTAGCGGGATCTCCGAGCAGTACTTC
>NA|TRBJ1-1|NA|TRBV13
CASTLTKNTEAFF
TGTGCCAGCACCTTGACAAAGAACACTGAAGCTTTCTTT
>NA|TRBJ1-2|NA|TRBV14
CASSLDTSYGYTF
TGTGCCAGCAGCCTGGACACTTCGTATGGCTACACCTTC
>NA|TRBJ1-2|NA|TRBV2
CASSPGGARGYTF
TGTGCCAGCAGTCCTGGGGGGGCCAGGGGCTACACCTTC
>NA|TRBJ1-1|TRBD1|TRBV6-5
CASPGQGVLNTEAFF
TGTGCCAGCCCGGGACAGGGGGTCTTGAACACTGAAGCTTTCTTT
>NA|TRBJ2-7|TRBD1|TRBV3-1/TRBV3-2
CASSRRQGYEQYF
TGTGCCAGCAGCCGTAGACAGGGGTACGAGCAGTACTTC
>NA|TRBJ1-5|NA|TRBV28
CASIGGHQPQHF
TGTGCCAGCATCGGGGGCCATCAGCCCCAGCATTTT
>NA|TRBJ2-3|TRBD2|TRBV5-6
CASSYPWAGVTDTQYF
TGTGCCAGCAGCTACCCCTGGGCGGGAGTGACAGATACGCAGTATTTT
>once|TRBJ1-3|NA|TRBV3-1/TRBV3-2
CASSNPGPSGNTIYF
TGTGCCAGCTCAAATCCGGGGCCCTCTGGAAACACCATATATTTT
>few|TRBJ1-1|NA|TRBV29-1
CSVEDLGPEAFF
TGCAGCGTTGAAGATCTGGGGCCTGAAGCTTTCTTT
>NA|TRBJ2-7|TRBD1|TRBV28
CASSPQETGSHEQYF
TGTGCCAGCAGTCCCCAGGAGACAGGGTCCCACGAGCAGTACTTC
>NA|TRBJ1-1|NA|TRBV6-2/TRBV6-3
CASSYRGGSPEAFF
TGTGCCAGCAGTTACCGTGGGGGCTCCCCTGAAGCTTTCTTT
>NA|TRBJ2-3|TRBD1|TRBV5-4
CASSLAAGGSSTDTQYF
TGTGCCAGCAGCTTGGCCGCAGGGGGTTCTAGCACAGATACGCAGTATTTT
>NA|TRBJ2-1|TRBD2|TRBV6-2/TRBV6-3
CASSYPGLARGNEQFF
TGTGCCAGCAGTTATCCGGGACTAGCTCGTGGGAACGAGCAGTTCTTC
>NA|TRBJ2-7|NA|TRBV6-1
CASSEVETEISYEQYF
TGTGCCAGCAGTGAAGTTGAGACGGAGATATCCTACGAGCAGTACTTC
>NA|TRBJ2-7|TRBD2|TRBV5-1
CASSPGLAGLYEQYF
TGCGCCAGCAGCCCCGGACTAGCGGGACTCTACGAGCAGTACTTC
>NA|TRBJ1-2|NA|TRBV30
CAWSVRRADYGYTF
TGTGCCTGGAGTGTTCGCAGGGCCGACTATGGCTACACCTTC
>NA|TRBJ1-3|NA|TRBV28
CASSPPTLGGGNTIYF
TGTGCCAGCAGTCCCCCGACCCTAGGGGGTGGAAACACCATATATTTT
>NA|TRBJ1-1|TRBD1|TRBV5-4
CASSTQTGGGTEAFF
TGTGCCAGCAGCACCCAAACAGGGGGCGGAACTGAAGCTTTCTTT
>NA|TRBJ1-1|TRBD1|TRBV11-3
CASSSSDREAFF
TGTGCCAGCAGCTCGTCGGACAGGGAAGCTTTCTTT
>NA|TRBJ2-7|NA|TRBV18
CASSPGVFAYEQYF
TGTGCCAGCTCACCAGGGGTATTTGCCTACGAGCAGTACTTC
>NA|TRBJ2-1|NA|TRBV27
CASSWAGSIYNEQFF
TGTGCCAGCAGTTGGGCCGGGAGTATATACAATGAGCAGTTCTTC
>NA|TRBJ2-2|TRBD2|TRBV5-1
CASSLGLASTGELFF
TGCGCCAGCAGCTTGGGACTAGCGAGTACCGGGGAGCTGTTTTTT
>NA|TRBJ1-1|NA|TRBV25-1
CASSLGTKAFF
TGTGCCAGCAGTCTGGGGACAAAAGCTTTCTTT
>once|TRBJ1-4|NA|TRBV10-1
CARFDSNEKLFF
TGCGCCAGATTCGACAGTAATGAAAAACTGTTTTTT
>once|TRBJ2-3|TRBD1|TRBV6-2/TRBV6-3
CASSYIPSRQGRDTQYF
TGTGCCAGCAGTTATATCCCCTCCAGACAGGGGAGGGATACGCAGTATTTT
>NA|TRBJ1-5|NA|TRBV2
CASSVDPRGGDQPQHF
TGTGCCAGCAGTGTCGACCCGCGGGGAGGTGATCAGCCCCAGCATTTT
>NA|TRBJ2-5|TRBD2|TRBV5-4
CASSPRTSGRGETQYF
TGTGCCAGCAGCCCAAGGACTAGCGGGAGGGGGGAGACCCAGTACTTC
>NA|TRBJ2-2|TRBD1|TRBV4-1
CASSQIPGTGNTGELFF
TGCGCCAGCAGCCAGATTCCCGGGACAGGGAACACCGGGGAGCTGTTTTTT
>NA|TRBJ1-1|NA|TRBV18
CASSIARGNTEAFF
TGTGCCAGCTCAATAGCACGGGGAAACACTGAAGCTTTCTTT
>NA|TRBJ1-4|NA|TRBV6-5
CASSRGRGGEKLFF
TGTGCCAGCAGCCGCGGACGGGGGGGCGAAAAACTGTTTTTT
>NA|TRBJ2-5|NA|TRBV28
CASSTRLYQETQYF
TGTGCCAGCAGTACACGGCTGTACCAAGAGACCCAGTACTTC
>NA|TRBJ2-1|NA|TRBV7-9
CASSLAQPSYNEQFF
TGTGCCAGCAGCTTAGCCCAACCCTCCTACAATGAGCAGTTCTTC
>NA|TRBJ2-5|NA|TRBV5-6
CASSLQGSQTQYF
TGTGCCAGCAGCTTACAGGGTTCGCAGACCCAGTACTTC
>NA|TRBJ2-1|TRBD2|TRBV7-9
CASSPLGVTSEGRQEQFF
TGTGCCAGCAGCCCACTGGGGGTGACTAGCGAAGGACGTCAGGAGCAGTTCTTC